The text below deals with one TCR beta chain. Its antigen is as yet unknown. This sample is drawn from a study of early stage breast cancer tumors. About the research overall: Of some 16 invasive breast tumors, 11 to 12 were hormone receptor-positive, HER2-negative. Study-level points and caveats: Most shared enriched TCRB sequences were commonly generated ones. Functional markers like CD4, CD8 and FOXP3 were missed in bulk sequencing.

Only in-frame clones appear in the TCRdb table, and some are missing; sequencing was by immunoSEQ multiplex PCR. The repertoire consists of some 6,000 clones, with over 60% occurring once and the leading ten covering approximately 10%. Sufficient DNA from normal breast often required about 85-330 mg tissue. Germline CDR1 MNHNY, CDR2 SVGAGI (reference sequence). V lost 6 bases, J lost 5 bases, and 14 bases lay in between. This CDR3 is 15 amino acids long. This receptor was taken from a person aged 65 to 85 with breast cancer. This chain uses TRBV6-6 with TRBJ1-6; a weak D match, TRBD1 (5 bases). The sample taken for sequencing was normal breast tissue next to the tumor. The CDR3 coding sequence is TGTGCCAGCAGCCCGCGGGACCCCGATAATTCACCCCTCCACTTT. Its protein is CASSPRDPDNSPLHF.